Each of the 3 T cell receptor beta chains below was sequenced from the same sample in a study of T cell repertoires in cytomegalovirus infection. TCRdb reanalysed the reads using MiXCR and keeps one entry per CDR3 protein. The sample consists of fewer than 1,000,000 distinct CDR3 sequences, approximately 32% of them appearing once. Antigen specificity for these receptors is unknown. Sequencing used cultured CD8+ T cells from PBMCs, obtained from culture after CMV antigen stimulation. All receptors derive from a human donor in good health (CMV status not recorded). Some clones in this sample may be carry-over from other donors' samples.

This clonotype was observed a handful of times. The chain employs TRBV15 and TRBJ2-1; D gene ambiguous. Germline-derived CDR1 and CDR2 are LNHNV and YYDKDF (reference sequence). CDR3 length equals 15 residues. V lost 4 bases and J 0 bases, leaving 10 bases between the germline ends. The chain's CDR3 is CATSIATNSYNEQFF. The CDR3 DNA sequence: TGTGCCACCAGCATTGCCACGAACTCCTACAATGAGCAGTTCTTC. Looking up the rest from reference TRBV15 and TRBJ2-1 gives the full variable domain: DAMVIQNPRYQVTQFGKPVTLSCSQTLNHNVMYWYQQKSSQAPKLLFHYYDKDFNNEADTPDNFQSRRPNTSFCFLDIRSPGLGDTAMYLCATSIATNSYNEQFFGPGTRLTVL.

This clonotype turned up a few times. The rearrangement uses TRBV7-6 and TRBJ2-1, with D unclear. This CDR3 is built from 14 residues. Germline lookup yields CDR1 SGHVS and CDR2 FNYEAQ. V lost 1 base and J lost 10, with 14 bases in between. The DNA for the CDR3 is TGTGCCAGCAGCTTAGGGGTTTTTAGCAAGGAGCAGTTCTTC. Protein: CASSLGVFSKEQFF.

This clonotype was recorded a few times. The rearrangement links TRBV9 to TRBJ2-3; 9 bases align to TRBD2. This CDR3 is built from 15 residues. Losses at the gene ends were 2 bases for V and 2 bases for J; bases not matched to a gene: 3. The germline V gene encodes CDR1 SGDLS and CDR2 YYNGEE. The CDR3 DNA reads TGTGCCAGCAGCGTTAGCGGGGGACTCACAGATACGCAGTATTTT. Protein: CASSVSGGLTDTQYF.